This TCR beta chain was profiled in a study of T cells in Graves' hyperthyroidism and ophthalmopathy. About the research overall: Sampling of peripheral blood happened at initial diagnosis, prior to any treatment. Study conclusions and caveats: Appearing also in blood were most of the thyroid clonotypes expanded above 0.001.

RNA transcripts provided the source from which TCR beta CDR3 regions were amplified. Initially, a first-round RT-PCR of the TCR CDR3 employed the HTBI primer set. TCRdb redid the calling of the multiplex PCR reads with MiXCR, one entry per CDR3 protein. The repertoire holds under 600,000 distinct CDR3 sequences, with roughly a sixth as singletons. Ten or more counts support this clonotype. What it binds is unknown. For the diagnoses, clinical symptoms, serum thyroxine and TRAb, thyroid ultrasound and orbital computed tomography were used. Isolation of PBMCs was performed on around 9.4 ml fresh peripheral blood. There are 15 residues in the CDR3. The germline CDR1 and CDR2 sequences are MDHEN and SYDVKM. V was cut by 3 bases and J by 6 bases, with 15 bases left in between.

The chain links TRBV28 to TRBJ2-1; D is perhaps TRBD2 (6 bases). The clonotype originates from a woman in her thirties or forties with Graves' ophthalmopathy. The sequenced material came from blood. The CDR3 sequence is CASSFKTRFSNEQFF. In DNA form, the CDR3 reads TGTGCCAGCAGTTTTAAGACTAGGTTTAGCAATGAGCAGTTCTTC. The variable domain in full, completed from reference TRBV28 and TRBJ2-1, reads DVKVTQSSRYLVKRTGEKVFLECVQDMDHENMFWYRQDPGLGLRLIYFSYDVKMKEKGDIPEGYSVSREKKERFSLILESASTNQTSMYLCASSFKTRFSNEQFFGPGTRLTVL.